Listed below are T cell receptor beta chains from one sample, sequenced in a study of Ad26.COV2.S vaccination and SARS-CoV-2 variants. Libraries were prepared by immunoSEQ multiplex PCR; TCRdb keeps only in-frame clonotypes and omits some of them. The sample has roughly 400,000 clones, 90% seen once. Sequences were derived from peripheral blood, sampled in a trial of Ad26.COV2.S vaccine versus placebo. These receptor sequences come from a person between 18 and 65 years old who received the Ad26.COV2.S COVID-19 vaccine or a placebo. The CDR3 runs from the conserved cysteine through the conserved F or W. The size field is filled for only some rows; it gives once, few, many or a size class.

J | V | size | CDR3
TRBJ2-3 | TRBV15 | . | CATSRALGIAGGADTQYF
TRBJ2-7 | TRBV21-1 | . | CASSLRRKGATSSGLSFF
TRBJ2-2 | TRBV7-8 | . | CASSLDRGIRTGELFF
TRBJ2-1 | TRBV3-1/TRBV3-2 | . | CASTQRRSYNEQFF
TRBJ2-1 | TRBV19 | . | CASSTFRASGSYNEQFF
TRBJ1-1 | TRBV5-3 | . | CARSIFAGTEAFF
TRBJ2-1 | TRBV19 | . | CASSIELVYNEQFF
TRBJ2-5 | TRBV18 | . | CASSLGQGDQETQYF
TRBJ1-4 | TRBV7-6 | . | CASSPRTGLTEKLFF
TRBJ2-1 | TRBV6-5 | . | CASRPTSSPYNEQFF
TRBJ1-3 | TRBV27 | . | CASTTSDSYSGNTIYF
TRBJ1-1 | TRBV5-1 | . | CASSLEGRAFF
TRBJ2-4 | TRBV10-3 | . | CAISESTGVSQYF
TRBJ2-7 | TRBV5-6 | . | CASSFSGTGLYEQYF
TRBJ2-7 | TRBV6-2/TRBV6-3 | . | CASSYSQGYEQYF
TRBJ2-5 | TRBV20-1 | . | CSASLSGRAETQYF
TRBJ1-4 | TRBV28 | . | CAGRGANEKLFF
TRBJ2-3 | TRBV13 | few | CASSSRGTSSTDTQYF
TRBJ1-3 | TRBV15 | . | CATSRELSGNTIYF
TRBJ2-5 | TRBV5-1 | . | CASSLTGAVKFQETQYF
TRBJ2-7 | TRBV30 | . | CAWRDRGSYEQYF
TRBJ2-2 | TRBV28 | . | CASSLGGRGTGELFF
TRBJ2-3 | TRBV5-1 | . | CASSFIGDTDTQYF
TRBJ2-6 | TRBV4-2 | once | CASSQEGANSGANVLTF
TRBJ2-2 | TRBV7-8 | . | CASSLARTSGTGELFF
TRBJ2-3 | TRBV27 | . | CASSLAGEGPDTQYF
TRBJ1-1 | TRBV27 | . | CASSHRRGEAFF